This record concerns one T cell receptor (beta chain) sequence. Trimming pared 1 base from V and 4 bases from J, leaving 8 bases between. The germline V gene has CDR1 LGHDT and CDR2 YNNKEL (reference sequence). The CDR3 sequence is 15 residues long. Time point reported: patch test 2, 6 weeks after DPC sensitization. The treatment here: therapeutic diphenylcyclopropenone sensitization with weekly scalp DPC. TCRdb called the RACE reads again in MiXCR, with one record for every CDR3 protein. The table has about 82,000 distinct CDR3 sequences, less than 11% seen once; the top ten hold less than 5%. This entry is derived from a study of human T cells and chemical hapten exposure.

V gene TRBV3-1 combines with J gene TRBJ1-6; possibly TRBD1 for D (5 bases). This material consisted of whole blood, taken in connection with sensitization to the hapten diphenylcyclopropenone (DPC). The receptor was isolated from a woman between 50 and 59 years old with alopecia areata. Some clones in this sample may be carry-over from other donors' samples. In nucleotides, the CDR3 is TGTGCCAGCAGCCAAGGCGAGGGGTATAATTCACCCCTCCACTTT. Amino acids: CASSQGEGYNSPLHF.